The TCR beta chain described here comes from a study of T cell responses to AZD1222 COVID-19 vaccine (dated by TCRdb to the early 2020s). At the level of the whole study: Because spike-specific TCR depth and breadth did not differ between the two schedules, AZD1222 recipients who got a second dose at roughly 4 weeks were pooled with those who got a second dose at roughly 12 weeks. A total of 233 trial participants underwent TCR sequencing, of whom roughly 210 received two doses of AZD1222 and about 25 received two doses of the MenACWY control vaccine. Trial participants were enrolled into age subgroups of 18-55, 56-69 and 70-plus years, which contained 148, 28 and 57 TCR-sequenced participants, respectively.

The time point label corresponds to: baseline before first vaccination. The vaccinee samples were drawn from two UK trials, COV001 and COV002, one of which was a single-blind randomized controlled phase 2/3 trial testing AZD1222 (ChAdOx1 nCoV-19) in healthy adults. For TCRbeta chain sequencing, PBMC samples from trial participants were taken at day 0 and at day 28 after the second dose. Comment on this clone: It lacks a known antigen. Per-nucleotide qualities are absent, and no much larger clonotype sits a single base away.

Broad study findings and their caveats: Because no day 14 peak-response samples were available, the repertoires could be characterized only after the peak T cell response. A significant rise in spike-specific TCR breadth and depth was observed after two AZD1222 doses relative to day 0 and relative to MenACWY recipients. Nearly half of unique spike-specific TCRs reportedly recognized epitopes outside regions mutated in the B.1.351 and B.1.1.7 variants. The vaccine-associated CD4 TCRs covered the entire spike protein, and the dominant responses fell in regions 160-218 and 743-854. Conclusions about previously exposed vaccinees are limited, since just six AZD1222 recipients were seropositive for SARS-CoV-2 at baseline. Most participants were white British and females outnumbered males, and the authors suggested that clonal diversity may have been underestimated. In the small 56-69-year group, the increase in depth fell short of significance, most likely because of low power.

The junction carries 6 bases between V and J, which are trimmed by 0 bases and 2 bases respectively. As encoded in the germline V gene, CDR1 is KGHSH while CDR2 is LQKENI. Counted from cysteine to phenylalanine, this CDR3 has 14 amino acids. The read is trimmed to its CDR3 DNA, 42 bases read in frame from base 1. The CDR3 regions of human TCRbeta chains were analyzed by immunosequencing. On the study's bioinformatics: TCRs in the repertoires were matched against a reference library of SARS-CoV-2-specific TCRs that had been generated with the MIRA antigen-specificity platform. Breadth was defined as the fraction of unique TCRs that were SARS-CoV-2-associated. Depth was defined as the fraction of total T cells that were SARS-CoV-2-associated. Each spike-specific TCR was assigned to its reactive spike region and to a CD4 or CD8 class using the MIRA data. Log10-transformed breadth and depth values were compared by one-way ANOVA with Sidak's multiple comparisons tests. This is the immuneACCESS table as TCRdb keeps it, with only in-frame sequences that have V and J called. A part of the clones is gone; compared with another copy, unresolved V genes explain less than half, and the rest is unexplained. V and J calls and clone size are those listed in that table; D and trimming were worked out from the DNA. The sample table records about 150,000 clones; more than 70% of these occur just once. In total, the top ten clones hold approximately 15% of the sample.

The specimen was peripheral blood, collected on day 0 of AZD1222 vaccination. Rearrangement joined TRBV18 to TRBJ2-3, with no confident D gene call. This clonotype was obtained from an adult in good health. The sequence in DNA is TGTGCCAGCTCACCACCGATTTCCACAGATACGCAGTATTTT. Translated, it reads CASSPPISTDTQYF. When the CDR3 is completed using the reference TRBV18 and TRBJ2-3 genes on either side, the full variable domain is NAGVMQNPRHLVRRRGQEARLRCSPMKGHSHVYWYRQLPEEGLKFMVYLQKENIIDESGMPKERFSAEFPKEGPSILRIQQVVRGDSAAYFCASSPPISTDTQYFGPGTRLTVL.